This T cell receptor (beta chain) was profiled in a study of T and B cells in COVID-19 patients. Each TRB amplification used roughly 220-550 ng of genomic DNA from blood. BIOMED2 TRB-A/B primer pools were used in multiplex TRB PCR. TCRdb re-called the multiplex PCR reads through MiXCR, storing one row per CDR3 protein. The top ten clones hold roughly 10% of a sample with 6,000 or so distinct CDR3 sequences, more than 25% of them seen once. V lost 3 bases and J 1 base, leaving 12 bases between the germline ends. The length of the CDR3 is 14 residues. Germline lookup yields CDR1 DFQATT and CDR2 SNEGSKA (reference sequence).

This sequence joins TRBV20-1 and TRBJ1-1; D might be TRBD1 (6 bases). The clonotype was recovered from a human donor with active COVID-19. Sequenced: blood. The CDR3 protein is CSARVPGQNTEAFF. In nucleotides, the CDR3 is TGCAGTGCTAGGGTTCCGGGACAGAACACTGAAGCTTTCTTT.